This T cell receptor beta chain was profiled in a study of blood T cell repertoires in COVID-19. Study information: Whether acute or convalescent, the COVID-19 samples came from the United States, Italy and Spain. PBMCs, B-cell-depleted T cells, or T cells provided the cDNA or gDNA that made up the material.

Original processing notes: Using reference gene primer amplification, nucleated cell counts were estimated. Some clones are missing from TCRdb's copy, which holds only in-frame ones; the method was immunoSEQ multiplex PCR. That table gives V, J and clone size, and the DNA gave D and trimming. Of roughly 90,000 clones in the sample, around 85% were seen once. Germline trimming cut 3 bases from V and 4 bases from J; bases unmatched to any gene: 3. Germline V gene sequence: CDR1 GTSNPN, CDR2 SVGIG (reference sequence). CDR3 length: 12 amino acids. The sequence came from an elderly man with acute or convalescent COVID-19. Input material: peripheral blood. The chain combines TRBV30 with TRBJ2-7; 7 positions agree with TRBD1. The DNA for the CDR3 is TGTGCCTGGAGCAAACAGGGGTACGAGCAGTACTTC. It is translated as CAWSKQGYEQYF.